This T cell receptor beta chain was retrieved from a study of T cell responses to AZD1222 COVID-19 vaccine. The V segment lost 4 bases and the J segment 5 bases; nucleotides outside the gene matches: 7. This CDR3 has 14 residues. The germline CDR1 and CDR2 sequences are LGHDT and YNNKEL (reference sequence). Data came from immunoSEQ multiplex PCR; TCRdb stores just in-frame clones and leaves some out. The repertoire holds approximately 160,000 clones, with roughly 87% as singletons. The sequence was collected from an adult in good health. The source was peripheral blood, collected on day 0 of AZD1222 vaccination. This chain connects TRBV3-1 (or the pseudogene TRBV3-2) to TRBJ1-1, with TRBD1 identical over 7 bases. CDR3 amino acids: CASSRRGGQTEAFF. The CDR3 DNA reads TGTGCCAGCAGCCGCAGGGGGGGACAAACTGAAGCTTTCTTT.